This T cell receptor (beta chain) was captured by sequencing in a study of patients and donors after allogeneic stem cell transplantation. One entry per CDR3 protein, called by TCRdb with MiXCR from the RT-PCR reads. The sample holds about 110,000 distinct CDR3 sequences, 35% seen once. This clonotype occurred a few times. The sequencing sample was made of blood, either unsorted or a sorted T cell fraction (not recorded which). The TCR sequence derives from a human donor who was either an allogeneic HSCT recipient or a stem cell or donor lymphocyte infusion donor (not recorded which). It is not recorded whose cells these are; they may come from a transplant donor.

In DNA form, the CDR3 reads TGTGCCAGCAGCAAAGGTGGGGGAGATAGTCACGAGCAGTACTTC. Its translation is CASSKGGGDSHEQYF. V and J are TRBV21-1 and TRBJ2-7; the listed D gene, TRBD1, was not tested against the DNA. TRBV21-1 is recorded as a pseudogene. The CDR3 has 15 amino acids.